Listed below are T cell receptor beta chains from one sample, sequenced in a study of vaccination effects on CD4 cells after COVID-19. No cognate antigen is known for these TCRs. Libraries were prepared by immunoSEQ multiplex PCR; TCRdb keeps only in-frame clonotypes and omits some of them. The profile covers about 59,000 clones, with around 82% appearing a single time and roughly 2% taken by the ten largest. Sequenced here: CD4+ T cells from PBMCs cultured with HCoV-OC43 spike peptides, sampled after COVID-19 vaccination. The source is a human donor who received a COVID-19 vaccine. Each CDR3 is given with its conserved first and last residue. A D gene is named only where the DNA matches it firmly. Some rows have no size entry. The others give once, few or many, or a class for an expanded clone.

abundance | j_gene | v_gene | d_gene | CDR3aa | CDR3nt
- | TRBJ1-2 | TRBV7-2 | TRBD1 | CASSLGPLQGQGVPGYTF | TGTGCCAGCAGCTTAGGCCCCCTTCAGGGACAGGGTGTCCCTGGCTACACCTTC
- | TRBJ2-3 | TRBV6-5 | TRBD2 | CASSTPGGGIDTQYF | TGTGCCAGCAGTACCCCCGGGGGGGGTATAGATACGCAGTATTTT
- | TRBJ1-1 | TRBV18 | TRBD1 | CASSGGQGYTEAFF | TGTGCCAGCTCAGGGGGACAGGGTTACACTGAAGCTTTCTTT
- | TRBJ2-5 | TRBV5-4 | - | CASSSAKVRETQYF | TGTGCCAGCAGCTCCGCTAAGGTCAGGGAGACCCAGTACTTC
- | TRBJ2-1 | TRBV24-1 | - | CATSERTGNTYNEQFF | TGTGCCACCAGTGAACGGACGGGGAATACCTACAATGAGCAGTTCTTC
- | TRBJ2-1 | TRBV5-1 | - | CASSLQDYNEQFF | TGCGCCAGCAGCTTACAGGACTACAATGAGCAGTTCTTC
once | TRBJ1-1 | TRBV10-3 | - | CAISERENTEAFF | TGTGCCATCAGTGAAAGGGAGAACACTGAAGCTTTCTTT
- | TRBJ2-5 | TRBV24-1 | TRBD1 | CATSDSGTAQETQYF | TGTGCCACCAGTGATTCCGGGACAGCTCAAGAGACCCAGTACTTC
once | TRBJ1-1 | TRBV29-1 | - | CSVEFKGRNTEAFF | TGCAGCGTTGAGTTTAAGGGAAGGAACACTGAAGCTTTCTTT
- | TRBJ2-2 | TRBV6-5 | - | CASRDPSKYTGELFF | TGTGCCAGCAGAGACCCTAGTAAATACACCGGGGAGCTGTTTTTT
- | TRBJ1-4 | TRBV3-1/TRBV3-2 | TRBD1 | CASSSPGQAVF | TGTGCCAGCAGCTCTCCGGGACAGGCGGTTTTT
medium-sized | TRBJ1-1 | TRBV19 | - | CASSIDQPGDTEAFF | TGTGCCAGTAGTATAGATCAACCAGGGGACACTGAAGCTTTCTTT
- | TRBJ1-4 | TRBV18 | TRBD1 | CASSPRGQGTTNEKLFF | TGTGCCAGCTCACCACGCGGACAGGGGACAACTAATGAAAAACTGTTTTTT
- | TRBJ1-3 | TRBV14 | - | CASSPQAGNTIYF | TGTGCCAGCAGCCCCCAAGCGGGAAACACCATATATTTT
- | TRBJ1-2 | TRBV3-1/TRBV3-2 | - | CASSQAGSGAYTF | TGTGCCAGCAGCCAGGCCGGATCGGGAGCCTACACCTTC
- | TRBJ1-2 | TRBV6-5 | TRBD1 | CASGRDRAYGYTF | TGTGCCAGCGGCCGGGACAGGGCCTATGGCTACACCTTC
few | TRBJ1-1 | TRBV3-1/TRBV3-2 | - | CASSTPGIFTEAFF | TGTGCCAGCAGTACACCGGGGATCTTCACTGAAGCTTTCTTT
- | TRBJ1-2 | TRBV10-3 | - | CAISESNTYYTF | TGTGCCATCAGTGAGTCGAACACTTACTACACCTTC
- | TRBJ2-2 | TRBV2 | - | CASILGGSTGELFF | TGTGCCAGCATTCTGGGTGGAAGCACCGGGGAGCTGTTTTTT